The 14 T cell receptor beta chains listed next were all sequenced from one sample in a study of shared clonotypes between healthy human individuals. Terminally differentiated effector memory CD45RA+ cells were excluded by CCR7 positive selection of CD45RO-negative cells. Sequenced by immunoSEQ multiplex PCR; TCRdb stores in-frame clones only, minus some. The repertoire holds around 580,000 clones, roughly 98% seen once, with approximately 0.3% in the top ten. Material for sequencing was naive CD8+ T cells sorted from blood. The receptors were gathered from a young man in good health.

The V call is TRBV19, the J call TRBJ1-1, with D unresolved. This CDR3 contains 15 residues. The V gene lost 7 bases and the J gene lost 0 bases, with 15 bases spanning the gap. Germline V lookup: CDR1 LNHDA, CDR2 SQIVND (reference sequence). The chain's CDR3 is CASNPGRFMNTEAFF. The CDR3 DNA reads TGTGCCAGTAATCCAGGACGGTTCATGAACACTGAAGCTTTCTTT.

CDR3 in amino acids: CASSFPNGRGQYF. The DNA for the CDR3 is TGTGCCAGCAGCTTTCCCAACGGGAGGGGGCAGTACTTC. This sequence joins TRBV5-4 and TRBJ2-7; 8 bases map to TRBD2. The V gene's germline CDR1 is SGHNT and CDR2 YYREEE (reference sequence). V was clipped by 2 bases and J by 9 bases; unmatched bases: 7. There are 13 residues in the CDR3.

This clone was counted a single time. This rearrangement joins TRBV9 to TRBJ2-1; TRBD2 is a possible D gene (5 bases). Germline CDR1 SGDLS, CDR2 YYNGEE. With 0 bases removed from V and 10 bases from J, the gap between germline ends came to 14 bases. The CDR3 sequence is 14 residues long. This chain's CDR3 is CASSVDYPAEEQFF. In DNA form, the CDR3 reads TGTGCCAGCAGCGTAGATTATCCAGCGGAGGAGCAGTTCTTC.

The V and J genes are TRBV7-9 and TRBJ2-7; D unresolved. Trimming removed 4 bases at V and 5 bases at J, with 6 bases between. Germline loops: CDR1 SEHNR, CDR2 FQNEAQ (reference sequence). This CDR3 region has 11 residues. CDR3 coding DNA: TGTGCCAGCAGCTGGGCGGACGAGCAGTACTTC. Its translation: CASSWADEQYF.

Of note for this clone: A single base separates this from a much larger clone, so it may be a read error. Other nucleotide sequences from this sample produce the same CDR3. The chain employs TRBV7-9 and TRBJ2-3; D is uncertain. Trimming removed 4 bases from V and 2 bases from J, with 1 base in between. Germline CDR1 SEHNR, CDR2 FQNEAQ (reference sequence). The CDR3 is 11 amino acids. CDR3 sequence reads: CASSSTDTQYF. CDR3 bases: TGTGCCAGCAGCTCCACAGATACGCAGTATTTT. Based on the CDR3 plus reference TRBV7-9 and TRBJ2-3, the full variable domain is DTGVSQNPRHKITKRGQNVTFRCDPISEHNRLYWYRQTLGQGPEFLTYFQNEAQLEKSRLLSDRFSAERPKGSFSTLEIQRTEQGDSAMYLCASSSTDTQYFGPGTRLTVL.

The chain employs TRBV9 and TRBJ2-3; D not certain. Germline CDR1 SGDLS, CDR2 YYNGEE. The V end was cut by 5 bases, the J end by 8 bases, with 9 bases between. This CDR3 is 11 amino acids long. The CDR3 here is CASRSSGTQYF. CDR3 nucleotides: TGTGCCAGCAGATCTTCGGGTACGCAGTATTTT.

The chain links TRBV7-9 to TRBJ1-3; D not certain. Germline CDR1 is SEHNR and CDR2 is FQNEAQ (reference sequence). Trimming stripped 5 bases from V and 0 bases from J, with 8 bases between. The CDR3 loop spans 14 amino acids. CDR3 in DNA: TGTGCCAGCAGCGACGCCGGCTCTGGAAACACCATATATTTT. It is translated as CASSDAGSGNTIYF.

The chain is built from TRBV5-1 and TRBJ1-4, with unresolved D. From germline, CDR1 is SGHRS and CDR2 YFSETQ. V was clipped by 3 bases and J by 0 bases, with 9 bases between them. The CDR3 is made up of 15 amino acids. CDR3 residues: CASSSTFATNEKLFF. CDR3 sequence (DNA): TGCGCCAGCAGCTCCACGTTTGCAACTAATGAAAAACTGTTTTTT.

The genes are TRBV18 and TRBJ2-7; 8 bases map to TRBD2. The J segment lost 4 bases and the V segment lost 5 bases, leaving 13 bases of the junction unmatched. This CDR3 is 16 amino acids long. From germline, CDR1 is KGHSH and CDR2 LQKENI. For the CDR3, the DNA is TGTGCCAGCTCAGGTTTCGGGGGGGCGCGGAAGTACGAGCAGTACTTC. Translated, it gives CASSGFGGARKYEQYF.

The chain links TRBV4-2 to TRBJ2-3; 10 bases align to TRBD2. Unmatched junction bases numbered 4, after V lost 4 bases and J lost 3 bases. The CDR3 has 15 residues. Per germline, CDR1 LGHNA and CDR2 YNFKEQ. CDR3 amino acids: CASSPSSGSTDTQYF. In DNA, the CDR3 is TGTGCCAGCAGCCCATCTAGCGGGAGTACAGATACGCAGTATTTT.

The V gene is TRBV30, the J gene TRBJ2-7; possible D gene TRBD1, 5 bases. CDR1 is GTSNPN, CDR2 SVGIG, per germline (reference sequence). V lost 1 base to trimming and J lost 4 bases, with 11 bases between them. The CDR3 consists of 13 residues. Here the CDR3 DNA reads TGTGCCTGGAGTGCCAGGGTAAGGTACGAGCAGTACTTC. Amino acid sequence: CAWSARVRYEQYF.

The CDR3 loop is CASSLTGVNTGELFF. In DNA form, the CDR3 reads TGTGCCAGTAGCCTGACAGGGGTAAACACCGGGGAGCTGTTTTTT. The gene calls are TRBV19 and TRBJ2-2; TRBD1 agrees at 8 bases. The trim removed 6 bases at V and 2 bases at J, leaving 5 bases unmatched. The CDR3 length is 15 residues. Germline assignment: CDR1 LNHDA and CDR2 SQIVND (reference sequence). Full variable domain (remainder filled in from reference TRBV19 and TRBJ2-2): DGGITQSPKYLFRKEGQNVTLSCEQNLNHDAMYWYRQDPGQGLRLIYYSQIVNDFQKGDIAEGYSVSREKKESFPLTVTSAQKNPTAFYLCASSLTGVNTGELFFGEGSRLTVL.

This clone has only one observation. V gene TRBV10-3 combines with J gene TRBJ1-2; D remains ambiguous. The V gene lost 8 bases and the J gene lost 5 bases, with 18 bases spanning the gap. The germline V gene has CDR1 ENHRY and CDR2 SYGVKD. CDR3 length: 14 residues. The CDR3, as DNA: TGTGCCATCGGCCCCGGGCCAGGCATGTATGGCTACACCTTC. Protein sequence: CAIGPGPGMYGYTF.

In its sample, this clone was seen once. J is TRBJ2-1 and V is TRBV12-5, with D perhaps being TRBD1 or TRBD2 (5 bases each). CDR1 and CDR2 from the germline V gene are LGHNT and FRNRAP. There are 15 residues in the CDR3. The V and J ends lost 6 bases and 6 bases respectively, with 18 bases between them. CDR3 nucleotide sequence: TGTGCTAGTGGCCCCCGGGGCGACGGCCTCAATGAGCAGTTCTTC. It encodes CASGPRGDGLNEQFF.